The 27 T cell receptor beta chains below all came from one sample that was sequenced in a study of cytomegalovirus exposure and HLA in healthy donors (dated by TCRdb to between 2016 and 2019). Library generation was performed with the immunoSEQ multiplex PCR assay. A mixture of 60 forward primers for TCR Vbeta segments and 13 reverse primers for TCR Jbeta segments was used in the multiplex PCR. As stored in TCRdb, this immuneACCESS dataset retains in-frame rearrangements with V and J assigned. A fraction of the clones does not appear; measured against another copy, unresolved V genes explain less than half of the discrepancy, and the remainder lacks a known reason. The sample table lists about 250,000 clones, 70% to 90% of them with a count of one. The ten largest account for about 0.25% of the sample. Sequenced material: PBMCs. The receptors stem from a girl aged 2-15 years in good health and CMV-seronegative.

The chain couples TRBV5-4 to TRBJ1-2; maybe TRBD1 (5 bases). The CDR3 totals 18 residues. Germline V gene sequence: CDR1 SGHNT, CDR2 YYREEE (reference sequence). Trimming pared 4 bases from V and 1 base from J, leaving 23 bases between. The CDR3, as DNA: TGTGCCAGCAGCATGAAGAGCGGGACCGGCGATCTTAACTATGGCTACACCTTC. Amino acids: CASSMKSGTGDLNYGYTF.

J is TRBJ1-1 and V is TRBV2; 8 bases agree with TRBD1. The CDR3 runs 15 residues. Germline lookup yields CDR1 SNHLY and CDR2 FYNNEI. Trimming removed 4 bases from V and 3 bases from J; junction bases left unmatched: 7. The CDR3 loop reads CASSGDRLGDTEAFF. The CDR3 nucleotides are TGTGCCAGCAGTGGGGACAGGTTAGGCGACACTGAAGCTTTCTTT. Full variable domain (outside the CDR3, taken from reference TRBV2 and TRBJ1-1): EPEVTQTPSHQVTQMGQEVILRCVPISNHLYFYWYRQILGQKVEFLVSFYNNEISEKSEIFDDQFSVERPDGSNFTLKIRSTKLEDSAMYFCASSGDRLGDTEAFFGQGTRLTVV.

The genes are TRBV18 and TRBJ1-2, with D uncertain. The germline V and J ends were trimmed by 0 bases and 5 bases, with 10 bases remaining between them. The germline V gene has CDR1 KGHSH and CDR2 LQKENI. The CDR3 consists of 14 residues. CDR3 sequence reads: CASSPPSEEYGYTF. The CDR3, as DNA: TGTGCCAGCTCACCACCAAGCGAGGAGTATGGCTACACCTTC.

The chain links TRBV9 to TRBJ2-3; the D gene is possibly TRBD1 (5 bases). Germline CDR1 is SGDLS and CDR2 is YYNGEE. The ends were cut back, 9 bases at V and 6 bases at J, with 17 bases in the middle. The CDR3 totals 13 residues. In nucleotides, the CDR3 is TGTGCCATCCCAGGGAAATTAGGGGATACGCAGTATTTT. It encodes CAIPGKLGDTQYF.

The V gene is TRBV7-8, the J gene TRBJ1-5; D remains ambiguous. Per the germline V gene, CDR1 is SGHVS and CDR2 is FQNEAQ. Trimming left V 1 base short and J 9 bases short, with 10 bases between. This CDR3 has 13 amino acids. Written as DNA, the CDR3 is TGTGCCAGCAGCTTAGATTCCCTCAGGCCCCAGCATTTT. Amino acid sequence: CASSLDSLRPQHF.

This rearrangement joins TRBV25-1 to TRBJ1-6; TRBD1 matches 9 bases. Germline-derived CDR1 and CDR2 are MGHDK and SYGVNS. The CDR3 is made up of 16 amino acids. The V gene end was trimmed by 4 bases and the J gene end by 10 bases; junction bases not matched to a gene: 11. The DNA for the CDR3 is TGTGCCAGCAGTGGGGCTCACAGGGGGCGCCGGTCACCCCTCCACTTT. The encoded protein is CASSGAHRGRRSPLHF.

The chain uses TRBV25-1 and TRBJ1-1; TRBD1 aligns across 9 bases. Trimming at V came to 4 bases and at J to 2 bases, leaving 11 bases not matched to a gene. This CDR3 spans 17 amino acids. Germline CDR1 is MGHDK and CDR2 is SYGVNS. The CDR3 protein is CASSGSYWGQGNTEAFF. As DNA, the CDR3 is TGTGCCAGCAGTGGTAGCTACTGGGGACAGGGAAACACTGAAGCTTTCTTT.

This clone was observed a few times. The genes are TRBV5-1 and TRBJ1-1, with 10 bases aligning to TRBD1. This CDR3 has 16 amino acids. The ends lost 1 base at V and 5 bases at J; junction bases unmatched: 8. Germline V gene sequence: CDR1 SGHRS, CDR2 YFSETQ. This chain's CDR3 is CASSLRVGDRGTEAFF. DNA for the CDR3: TGCGCCAGCAGCTTGAGGGTGGGGGACAGGGGAACTGAAGCTTTCTTT. Full variable domain (outside the CDR3, taken from reference TRBV5-1 and TRBJ1-1): KAGVTQTPRYLIKTRGQQVTLSCSPISGHRSVSWYQQTPGQGLQFLFEYFSETQRNKGNFPGRFSGRQFSNSRSEMNVSTLELGDSALYLCASSLRVGDRGTEAFFGQGTRLTVV.

The V gene is TRBV4-1, the J gene TRBJ2-7; 8 bases match TRBD2. The CDR3 runs 16 residues. Per germline, CDR1 MGHRA and CDR2 YSYEKL. J lost 7 bases, V lost 6 bases, and 17 bases had no gene match. The chain's CDR3 is CASSPVTGTRAGEQYF. The CDR3 DNA sequence: TGCGCCAGCAGTCCTGTTACCGGGACTAGAGCGGGAGAGCAGTACTTC.

This chain links TRBV4-1 with TRBJ2-7, with D possibly TRBD1 on 5 matching bases. Germline V CDR1 and CDR2: MGHRA, YSYEKL. CDR3 length equals 16 residues. V shed 1 base and J shed 0 bases, with 13 bases lying between them. CDR3 region: CASSQVSQGSSYEQYF. CDR3 nucleotides: TGCGCCAGCAGCCAAGTTTCCCAGGGAAGCTCCTACGAGCAGTACTTC.

This clone appeared once. Other nucleotide sequences from this sample produce the same CDR3. CDR3 region: CATRTGNNEQFF. Here the CDR3 DNA reads TGCGCCACCCGGACAGGAAACAATGAGCAGTTCTTC. V usage is TRBV5-1 and J usage is TRBJ2-1, with 7 bases matching TRBD1. CDR3 length: 12 amino acids. V shed 9 bases and J 5 bases; nucleotides not matched to a gene: 5. Looked up from germline, CDR1 is SGHRS and CDR2 is YFSETQ.

This chain joins TRBV10-3 and TRBJ2-3; 7 bases line up with TRBD2. Germline V gene lookup returns CDR1 ENHRY and CDR2 SYGVKD. The CDR3 runs 15 residues. CDR3 nucleotides: TGTGTGACGGGGGGAAGCGGGGTAGGGCCAGATACGCAGTATTTT. Residues: CVTGGSGVGPDTQYF.

This clone appeared a few times. Additional DNA sequences in this sample encode the identical CDR3. The chain employs TRBV19 and TRBJ1-1; tentative D call: TRBD1 (5 bases). Trimming removed 6 bases at V and 1 base at J, with 12 bases between. The germline CDR1 and CDR2 sequences are LNHDA and SQIVND (reference sequence). This CDR3 is 14 amino acids long. CDR3 in amino acids: CASRQGAPNTEAFF. The CDR3 nucleotides are TGTGCCAGTAGGCAAGGGGCCCCGAACACTGAAGCTTTCTTT. The whole variable domain, remainder taken from reference TRBV19 and TRBJ1-1, is DGGITQSPKYLFRKEGQNVTLSCEQNLNHDAMYWYRQDPGQGLRLIYYSQIVNDFQKGDIAEGYSVSREKKESFPLTVTSAQKNPTAFYLCASRQGAPNTEAFFGQGTRLTVV.

In its sample, this clone was seen once. J is TRBJ2-1 and V is TRBV6-4; 9 nucleotides match TRBD2. Germline V gene data show CDR1 as MRHNA and CDR2 as SNTAGT. CDR3 length: 16 residues. V shed 3 bases, J shed 3 bases, and the junction held 6 bases outside the gene matches. The CDR3 DNA follows: TGTGCCAGCAGTGATACGACTAGCGGTCACTACAATGAGCAGTTCTTC. Its translation: CASSDTTSGHYNEQFF.

Note on this clone: Since no conserved phenylalanine or tryptophan closes the CDR3, a read error is the likely cause. The chain uses TRBV5-4 and TRBJ2-7, with TRBD2 matching over 9 bases. V gave up 4 bases and J gave up 7 bases; unmatched junction bases: 12. The CDR3 has 15 residues. The V gene's germline CDR1 is SGHNT and CDR2 YYREEE (reference sequence). Written as DNA, the CDR3 is TGTGCCAGCAGCCCCTGGCGGGGGGGCGCGGGGGAGCAGTACCTC. This sequence encodes CASSPWRGGAGEQYL.

CDR3 in DNA: TGTGCCAGCAGCCCCGCCCTAGCGTCTGGGGCCAACGTCCTGACTTTC. This gives the protein CASSPALASGANVLTF. The rearrangement joins TRBV4-2 to TRBJ2-6; perhaps TRBD2 as D (6 bases). The CDR3 is 16 amino acids. The ends were cut back, 4 bases at V and 1 base at J, with 11 bases in the middle. The V gene's germline CDR1 is LGHNA and CDR2 YNFKEQ.

V usage is TRBV30 and J usage is TRBJ2-1, with TRBD2 matching 8 bases. V gave up 2 bases and J gave up 8 bases; unmatched junction bases: 8. There are 14 residues in the CDR3. The V gene's germline CDR1 is GTSNPN and CDR2 SVGIG (reference sequence). CDR3 amino acids: CAWSRGGVRHEQFF. The CDR3 DNA reads as TGTGCCTGGAGTCGGGGGGGGGTACGTCATGAGCAGTTCTTC.

The chain has TRBV7-9 and TRBJ1-1, with D perhaps TRBD1 (6 bases). The CDR3 length is 13 residues. CDR1 and CDR2 (germline): SEHNR, FQNEAQ (reference sequence). V was clipped by 6 bases and J by 9 bases, with 17 bases between them. Written as DNA, the CDR3 is TGTGCCAGCAGTCCCCCCCAAACAGGGAAAGCTTTCTTT. It encodes CASSPPQTGKAFF.

The chain recombines TRBV30 with TRBJ2-7; a weak D match, TRBD2 (6 bases). Per germline, CDR1 GTSNPN and CDR2 SVGIG (reference sequence). The CDR3 totals 14 residues. The V and J ends lost 0 bases and 5 bases respectively, with 14 bases between them. The CDR3 spells CAWSVTSWVDEQYF. The CDR3 region has the DNA TGTGCCTGGAGTGTGACTAGTTGGGTTGACGAGCAGTACTTC. The variable domain in full, completed from reference TRBV30 and TRBJ2-7, reads SQTIHQWPATLVQPVGSPLSLECTVEGTSNPNLYWYRQAAGRGLQLLFYSVGIGQISSEVPQNLSASRPQDRQFILSSKKLLLSDSGFYLCAWSVTSWVDEQYFGPGTRLTVT.

J is TRBJ2-7 and V is TRBV19, with D possibly matching TRBD2 (6 bases). The V gene lost 3 bases and the J gene lost 0 bases, with 12 bases spanning the gap. This CDR3 region has 15 residues. Germline assignment: CDR1 LNHDA and CDR2 SQIVND (reference sequence). The CDR3 sequence: CASSIGGLSSYEQYF. The CDR3 bases are TGTGCCAGTAGTATTGGGGGACTCAGCTCCTACGAGCAGTACTTC.

On this clone itself: A junction end diverges from the germline sequence, so it may reflect a read error. The chain joins TRBV28 to TRBJ2-1, with TRBD2 identical over 10 bases. The CDR3 sequence is 17 residues long. Germline CDR1 and CDR2: MDHEN and SYDVKM. CDR3 nucleotide sequence: TGTGCCAGCACTTTAGCGGGGGGCCCTAGTGTTGACGATGAGCAGTTCTTC. Its protein product is CASTLAGGPSVDDEQFF. Using reference TRBV28 and TRBJ2-1 for the parts outside the CDR3, the full variable domain is DVKVTQSSRYLVKRTGEKVFLECVQDMDHENMFWYRQDPGLGLRLIYFSYDVKMKEKGDIPEGYSVSREKKERFSLILESASTNQTSMYLCASTLAGGPSVDDEQFFGPGTRLTVL.

CDR3 sequence: CASSPQTSGVYNEQFF. The CDR3 nucleotides are TGTGCCAGCTCACCCCAGACTAGCGGGGTATACAATGAGCAGTTCTTC. The chain has TRBV18 and TRBJ2-1, with 11 bases lining up with TRBD2. With 3 bases clipped from V and 4 bases from J, the junction kept 5 bases outside the gene matches. Germline assignment: CDR1 KGHSH and CDR2 LQKENI. The CDR3 extends over 16 amino acids.

The chain recombines TRBV10-2 with TRBJ2-7; no clear D gene. The germline V gene has CDR1 WSHSY and CDR2 SAAADI. The ends were cut back, 7 bases at V and 0 bases at J, with 16 bases in the middle. The CDR3 length is 15 residues. The CDR3 protein is CASTFRHRSSYEQYF. The CDR3 DNA follows: TGCGCCAGCACCTTTCGACACCGTAGCTCCTACGAGCAGTACTTC.

This sequence joins TRBV7-8 and TRBJ1-5, with unresolved D. Germline lookup yields CDR1 SGHVS and CDR2 FQNEAQ. The V gene lost 1 base and the J gene lost 4 bases, with 5 bases spanning the gap. The length of the CDR3 is 13 residues. CDR3 sequence: CASSLERNQPQHF. In nucleotides, the CDR3 is TGTGCCAGCAGCTTAGAGAGGAATCAGCCCCAGCATTTT.

This clone has a single count. The chain recombines TRBV4-2 with TRBJ1-1; D remains ambiguous. Germline CDR1 LGHNA, CDR2 YNFKEQ. The CDR3 extends over 13 amino acids. Trimming left V 0 bases short and J 2 bases short, with 4 bases between. The DNA for the CDR3 is TGTGCCAGCAGCCAAGATATAAACACTGAAGCTTTCTTT. Residues: CASSQDINTEAFF.

This clone is a singleton in its sample. The same CDR3 can be traced to other DNA sequences in this sample. V is TRBV15 and J is TRBJ2-7; 9 positions match TRBD2. The CDR3 length is 15 residues. Per the germline V gene, CDR1 is LNHNV and CDR2 is YYDKDF (reference sequence). The V and J ends lost 0 bases and 4 bases, in that order; junction bases with no gene match: 4. CDR3 sequence: CATSRDRLAGYEQYF. The CDR3 DNA reads TGTGCCACCAGCAGAGATCGGCTAGCGGGATACGAGCAGTACTTC.

The rearrangement uses TRBV30 and TRBJ1-2, with D possibly being TRBD1 (5 bases). The germline CDR1 and CDR2 sequences are GTSNPN and SVGIG (reference sequence). V lost 0 bases and J 8 bases, leaving 19 bases between the germline ends. The CDR3 loop spans 15 amino acids. CDR3 protein: CAWSVQFRTLRGYTF. DNA for the CDR3: TGTGCCTGGAGTGTACAATTCCGGACATTGCGGGGCTACACCTTC.